This TCR beta chain was documented in a study of T cell clonality in common variable immunodeficiency. Findings and caveats of the study: Compared with controls, CVID subjects had fewer shared TCRbeta clones.

Data came from immunoSEQ multiplex PCR; TCRdb stores just in-frame clones and leaves some out. The profile covers 30,000 to 40,000 clones, none occurring a single time. This clone was counted only a few times. Antigen: not known. The specimen was peripheral blood mononuclear cells. The receptor was isolated from a person aged 18 to 75 in good health.

CDR3 region: CASSRDSQNEKLFF. The DNA read from the CDR3 is TGTGCCAGCAGCCGAGACAGCCAAAATGAAAAA. This chain links TRBV7-8 with TRBJ1-4; perhaps TRBD1 as D (5 bases). The read ends 3 residues before the CDR3 terminus; that terminus is restored from the germline J gene. This CDR3 comprises 14 residues. CDR1 is SGHVS, CDR2 FQNEAQ, per germline. The V and J ends lost 5 bases and 5 bases respectively, with 12 bases between them.